The 20 T cell receptor beta chains presented below share a single source sample, sequenced in a study of blood T cell repertoires in COVID-19. This table comes from immunoSEQ multiplex PCR, and its TCRdb copy is limited to in-frame clones, with some not included. This sample carries some 190,000 clones, 70% to 80% of them seen once, and the ten largest clones take 13% to 15%. The sequencing input was PBMCs or T cells enriched from blood (not recorded which). These receptors all come from a man in his 60s who had been exposed to COVID-19.

V gene TRBV5-4 combines with J gene TRBJ2-1; perhaps TRBD1 as D (5 bases). The ends were cut back, 4 bases at V and 8 bases at J, with 13 bases in the middle. Germline CDR1 is SGHNT and CDR2 is YYREEE (reference sequence). The CDR3 is made up of 13 amino acids. The CDR3 DNA is TGTGCCAGCAGCCAAGACAGTTTGGATGAGCAGTTCTTC. Its protein product is CASSQDSLDEQFF.

The chain is built from TRBV12-5 and TRBJ2-3; D unclear. The CDR3 totals 17 residues. Germline lookup yields CDR1 LGHNT and CDR2 FRNRAP. Trimming removed 0 bases at V and 0 bases at J, with 13 bases between. The CDR3 region has the DNA TGTGCTAGTGGTTTGGTACTATCGGCTACTAGCACAGATACGCAGTATTTT. Amino acids: CASGLVLSATSTDTQYF.

This rearrangement joins TRBV7-8 to TRBJ2-7, with 8 bases aligning to TRBD2. Losses at the gene ends were 5 bases for V and 0 bases for J; bases not matched to a gene: 3. The CDR3 is 14 residues long. Germline V CDR1 and CDR2: SGHVS, FQNEAQ. CDR3 sequence reads: CASSTSGSSYEQYF. CDR3 DNA: TGTGCCAGCAGCACCAGCGGGAGCTCCTACGAGCAGTACTTC. Full variable domain (missing parts from reference TRBV7-8 and TRBJ2-7): GAGVSQSPRYKVAKRGQDVALRCDPISGHVSLFWYQQALGQGPEFLTYFQNEAQLDKSGLPSDRFFAERPEGSVSTLKIQRTQQEDSAVYLCASSTSGSSYEQYFGPGTRLTVT.

This rearrangement joins TRBV11-2 to TRBJ1-4; 10 bases align to TRBD1. This CDR3 has 14 amino acids. The V gene end was trimmed by 4 bases and the J gene end by 8 bases; junction bases not matched to a gene: 4. The V gene's germline CDR1 is SGHAT and CDR2 FQNNGV. The CDR3 loop is CASSSGQGVEKLFF. CDR3 nucleotide sequence: TGTGCCAGCAGCTCTGGACAGGGGGTCGAAAAACTGTTTTTT.

This chain uses TRBV15 with TRBJ2-7, with 8 positions matching TRBD1. V lost 1 base, J lost 6 bases, and 5 bases stayed unmatched. The CDR3 has 14 amino acids. Germline loops: CDR1 LNHNV, CDR2 YYDKDF (reference sequence). CDR3: CATSRVRQGSEQYF. The CDR3 DNA reads as TGTGCCACCAGCAGAGTAAGACAGGGGAGCGAGCAGTACTTC.

CDR3 residues: CASSPSTGTYEQFF. The CDR3 region has the DNA TGTGCCAGCAGCCCTTCGACAGGAACGTATGAGCAGTTCTTC. The chain links TRBV5-5 to TRBJ2-1; D is perhaps TRBD1 (6 bases). Germline loops: CDR1 SGHKS, CDR2 YYEKEE (reference sequence). The ends were cut back, 4 bases at V and 8 bases at J, with 16 bases in the middle. CDR3 length: 14 amino acids.

This clone was counted between two and nine times. The V gene is TRBV10-2, the J gene TRBJ1-3; D possibly corresponds to TRBD1 (5 bases). V dropped 3 bases and J dropped 0 bases, with 9 bases sitting between them. The CDR3 is 15 amino acids. Germline V lookup: CDR1 WSHSY, CDR2 SAAADI. CDR3 coding DNA: TGCGCCAGCAGTGATCACAGGCCCTCTGGAAACACCATATATTTT. It is translated as CASSDHRPSGNTIYF.

This chain uses TRBV19 with TRBJ2-1; TRBD2 matches 9 bases. The CDR3 runs to 16 residues. From germline, CDR1 is LNHDA and CDR2 SQIVND (reference sequence). With V trimmed by 5 bases and J by 5 bases, 10 bases remained unmatched. CDR3 in DNA: TGTGCCAGTAGTTCCATAGCGGGAGTTGTGGACAATGAGCAGTTCTTC. Protein: CASSSIAGVVDNEQFF.

In DNA form, the CDR3 reads TGTGCCAGCAGCTTAACCCCCGACAGGGGCTACGAGCAGTACTTC. The encoded protein is CASSLTPDRGYEQYF. The chain joins TRBV7-2 to TRBJ2-7, with 8 bases identical to TRBD1. This CDR3 has 15 amino acids. The J segment lost 3 bases and the V segment lost 2 bases, leaving 6 bases of the junction unmatched. Germline values: CDR1 SGHTA, CDR2 FQGNSA.

The sample holds a few counts of this clone. The DNA of the CDR3 is TGTGCCAGCAGTTTTCCCGGACTAGCGGGATACAATGAGCAGTTCTTC. Residues: CASSFPGLAGYNEQFF. This chain connects TRBV27 to TRBJ2-1; 12 bases agree with TRBD2. The CDR3 covers 16 residues. With V trimmed by 3 bases and J by 4 bases, 4 bases remained unmatched. In germline, CDR1 is MNHEY, CDR2 SMNVEV (reference sequence).

The rearrangement links TRBV7-2 to TRBJ2-1; 10 bases map to TRBD2. Germline-derived CDR1 and CDR2 are SGHTA and FQGNSA. The length of the CDR3 is 17 residues. With V trimmed by 0 bases and J by 8 bases, 10 bases remained unmatched. DNA of the CDR3: TGTGCCAGCAGCTTAGCGTCACCAGCGGGAGGGCCCCATGAGCAGTTCTTC. Protein sequence: CASSLASPAGGPHEQFF.

This clone was detected a few times. The chain couples TRBV3-1 (or the pseudogene TRBV3-2) to TRBJ2-2; D is ambiguous. Germline CDR1 is LGHDT and CDR2 is YNNKEL (reference sequence). The CDR3 contains 16 residues. V dropped 2 bases and J dropped 2 bases, with 12 bases sitting between them. The CDR3 nucleotides are TGTGCCAGCAGCCAAAGCCGCCTAAGCAACACCGGGGAGCTGTTTTTT. This encodes CASSQSRLSNTGELFF.

This clone was picked up one time. The chain combines TRBV27 with TRBJ1-1, with 9 bases matching TRBD1. The CDR3 contains 12 residues. CDR1 MNHEY and CDR2 SMNVEV come from the germline V gene (reference sequence). V lost 6 bases and J lost 5; bases outside the gene matches: 1. The CDR3 sequence: CASRQGATEAFF. The CDR3 DNA is TGTGCCAGCAGACAGGGGGCGACTGAAGCTTTCTTT.

This chain connects TRBV30 to TRBJ2-2; 8 bases agree with TRBD2. Germline V gene data show CDR1 as GTSNPN and CDR2 as SVGIG (reference sequence). This CDR3 has 13 residues. V shed 5 bases and J 4 bases; nucleotides not matched to a gene: 3. The CDR3 sequence: CAWARGGTGELFF. DNA for the CDR3: TGTGCCTGGGCCCGGGGGGGCACCGGGGAGCTGTTTTTT.

This sequence joins TRBV7-2 and TRBJ2-5; the match to TRBD2 covers 10 bases. This CDR3 region has 16 residues. Trimming removed 5 bases from V and 5 bases from J; junction bases left unmatched: 11. The V gene's germline CDR1 is SGHTA and CDR2 FQGNSA. CDR3 sequence (DNA): TGTGCCAGCAGCCTAGGAAGCGGGAGGGCCAGTGAGACCCAGTACTTC. Translating gives CASSLGSGRASETQYF.

The chain is built from TRBV7-2 and TRBJ2-2; D uncertain. The CDR3 is 14 residues long. Germline CDR1 and CDR2: SGHTA and FQGNSA. Trimming stripped 2 bases from V and 4 bases from J, with 8 bases between. The CDR3 sequence is CASSLWHSTGELFF. Written as DNA, the CDR3 is TGTGCCAGCAGCTTATGGCATTCCACCGGGGAGCTGTTTTTT.

A single count supports this clone. The chain joins TRBV10-3 to TRBJ1-6; 10 bases align to TRBD1. With V trimmed by 8 bases and J by 5 bases, 0 bases remained unmatched. CDR1 is ENHRY, CDR2 SYGVKD, per germline. The CDR3 runs to 13 residues. The CDR3 region is CAIGQGDNSPLHF. The CDR3 DNA reads TGTGCCATCGGACAGGGGGATAATTCACCCCTCCACTTT.

This clone has a handful of counts. V and J are TRBV7-3 and TRBJ2-1, with 9 bases lining up with TRBD1. This CDR3 is 15 amino acids long. Germline CDR1 SGHTA, CDR2 FQGTGA. V gave up 3 bases and J gave up 12 bases; unmatched junction bases: 12. CDR3 in amino acids: CASSFVHRGRGGQFF. In DNA form, the CDR3 reads TGTGCCAGCAGCTTCGTGCACAGGGGGCGCGGAGGGCAGTTCTTC. The full variable domain, completed using reference TRBV7-3 and TRBJ2-1, is GAGVSQTPSNKVTEKGKYVELRCDPISGHTALYWYRQSLGQGPEFLIYFQGTGAADDSGLPNDRFFAVRPEGSVSTLKIQRTERGDSAVYLCASSFVHRGRGGQFFGPGTRLTVL.

This chain links TRBV5-1 with TRBJ2-2; D unresolved. The CDR3 runs to 16 residues. Trimming stripped 4 bases from V and 0 bases from J, with 13 bases between. In germline, CDR1 is SGHRS, CDR2 YFSETQ. The DNA of the CDR3 is TGCGCCAGCAGCGAGGCTGCCAGTACGAACACCGGGGAGCTGTTTTTT. Protein: CASSEAASTNTGELFF.

The sample holds a few counts of this clone. The V and J genes are TRBV7-2 and TRBJ1-2, with 7 bases fitting TRBD1. The length of the CDR3 is 14 residues. CDR1 and CDR2 (germline): SGHTA, FQGNSA. With 4 bases clipped from V and 2 bases from J, the junction kept 4 bases outside the gene matches. The CDR3 protein is CASSSGTENYGYTF. The CDR3 bases are TGTGCCAGCAGCTCTGGGACAGAGAACTATGGCTACACCTTC.